This T cell receptor (beta chain) was profiled in a study of T cells after yellow fever vaccination. Making TCR cDNA involved 5'RACE template switching, which added UMIs and a universal primer site. TCRdb reprocessed the 5' RACE reads with MiXCR, giving one entry per CDR3 protein. The data show over 110,000 distinct CDR3 sequences, with 6.5% to 8.5% seen just once and 0.73% held by the top ten. Comments on this clonotype: Antigen unknown.

Notes on the study in general: Reappearance after the booster was seen for most primary-vaccination clones, at 95% to 97% CD4 and around 90% CD8.

This TCR derives from a man aged 30-40 years who received the YFV17D yellow fever vaccine. Source: CD4+ T cells sorted from PBMCs, taken 5 days after the yellow fever booster vaccination.

The CDR3 DNA is TGTGCCAGCAGGCCCTCCCCAGGGACCCTCCCCTACACCTTC. It yields the protein CASRPSPGTLPYTF. The chain recombines TRBV28 with TRBJ1-2; D perhaps matches TRBD1 (5 bases). CDR1 and CDR2 (germline): MDHEN, SYDVKM. V lost 6 bases, J lost 10 bases, and 21 bases lay in between. The CDR3 totals 14 residues.